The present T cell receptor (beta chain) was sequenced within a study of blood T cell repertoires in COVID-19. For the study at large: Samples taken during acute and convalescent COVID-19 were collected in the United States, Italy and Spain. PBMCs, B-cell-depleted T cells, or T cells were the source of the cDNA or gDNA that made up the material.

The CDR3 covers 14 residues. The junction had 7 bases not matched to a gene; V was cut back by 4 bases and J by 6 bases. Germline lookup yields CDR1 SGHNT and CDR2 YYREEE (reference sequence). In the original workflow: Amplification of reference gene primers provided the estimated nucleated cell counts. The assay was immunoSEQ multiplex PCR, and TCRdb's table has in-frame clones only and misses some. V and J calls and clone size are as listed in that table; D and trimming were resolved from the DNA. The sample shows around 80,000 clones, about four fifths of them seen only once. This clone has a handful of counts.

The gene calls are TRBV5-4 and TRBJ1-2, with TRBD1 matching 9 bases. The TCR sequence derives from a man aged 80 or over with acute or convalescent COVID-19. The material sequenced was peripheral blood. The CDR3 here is CASSSLDRGDGYTF. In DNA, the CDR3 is TGTGCCAGCAGCAGTTTGGACAGGGGAGATGGCTACACCTTC.